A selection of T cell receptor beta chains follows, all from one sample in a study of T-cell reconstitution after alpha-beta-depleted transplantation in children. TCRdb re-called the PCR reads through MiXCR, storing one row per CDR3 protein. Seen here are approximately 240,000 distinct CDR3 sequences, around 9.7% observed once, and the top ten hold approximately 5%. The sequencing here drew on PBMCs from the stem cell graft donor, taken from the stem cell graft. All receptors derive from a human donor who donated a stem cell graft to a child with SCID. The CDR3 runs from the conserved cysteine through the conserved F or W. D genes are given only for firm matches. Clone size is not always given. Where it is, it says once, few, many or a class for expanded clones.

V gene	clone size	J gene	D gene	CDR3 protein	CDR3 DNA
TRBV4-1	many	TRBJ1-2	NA	CASSQAQFKIGGYTF	TGCGCCAGCAGCCAAGCCCAGTTTAAAATAGGTGGCTACACCTTC
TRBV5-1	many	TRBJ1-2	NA	CASSLAFGVKDGYTF	TGCGCCAGCAGCCTTGCCTTCGGGGTGAAGGATGGCTACACCTTC
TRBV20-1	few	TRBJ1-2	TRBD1	CCVVRLDQQGAYGYTF	TGCTGCGTCGTTCGGTTGGACCAACAGGGGGCCTATGGCTACACCTTC
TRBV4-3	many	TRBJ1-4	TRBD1	CASSQGDSTVNEKLFF	TGCGCCAGCAGCCAAGGGGACAGTACGGTTAATGAAAAACTGTTTTTT
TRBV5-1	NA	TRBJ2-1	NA	CASSLAGGRASWAGEQFF	TGCGCCAGCAGCTTGGCCGGGGGGCGAGCTTCCTGGGCGGGTGAGCAGTTCTTC
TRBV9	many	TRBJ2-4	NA	CASSAGGTQYF	TGTGCCAGCAGCGCAGGGGGGACTCAGTACTTC
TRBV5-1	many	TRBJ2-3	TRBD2	CASSLALPSGGISPGTDTQYF	TGCGCCAGCAGCTTGGCCCTACCTAGCGGGGGTATATCCCCCGGCACAGATACGCAGTATTTT
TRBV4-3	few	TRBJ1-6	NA	CASSQVRTGRNSPLHF	TGCGCCAGCAGCCAAGTCAGAACAGGGAGGAATTCACCCCTCCACTTT
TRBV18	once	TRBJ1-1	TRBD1	CASSPRGDRGGTEAFF	TGTGCCAGCTCACCACGAGGTGACAGGGGTGGCACTGAAGCTTTCTTT
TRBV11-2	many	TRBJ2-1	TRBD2	CASSWGLPNEQFF	TGTGCCAGCAGTTGGGGACTACCAAATGAGCAGTTCTTC
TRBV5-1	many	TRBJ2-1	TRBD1	CASSLYEGASSYNEQFF	TGCGCCAGCAGCTTATACGAGGGGGCGAGCTCCTACAATGAGCAGTTCTTC
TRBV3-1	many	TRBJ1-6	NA	CASSQGSLNSPLHF	TGTGCCAGCAGCCAAGGCAGTCTTAATTCACCCCTCCACTTT
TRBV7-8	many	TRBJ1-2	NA	CASSLRGAGYTF	TGTGCCAGCAGCCTTCGGGGGGCTGGCTACACCTTC
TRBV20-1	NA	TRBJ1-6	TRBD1	CCARGTGNLLNSPLHF	TGCTGTGCTAGAGGGACAGGGAACCTCCTGAATTCACCCCTCCACTTT
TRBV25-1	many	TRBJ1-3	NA	CASSAPPGAGNTIYF	TGTGCCAGCAGTGCCCCACCAGGGGCTGGAAACACCATATATTTT
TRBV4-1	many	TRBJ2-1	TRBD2	CASSQEVPAGGYNEQFF	TGCGCCAGCAGCCAAGAGGTCCCAGCGGGGGGTTACAATGAGCAGTTCTTC
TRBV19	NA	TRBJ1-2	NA	CASSKGGVPNYGYTF	TGTGCCAGTAGTAAAGGGGGAGTACCTAACTATGGCTACACCTTC
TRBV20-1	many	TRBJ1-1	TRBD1	CSARRPGGTEAFF	TGCAGTGCTAGAAGACCAGGGGGCACTGAAGCTTTCTTT
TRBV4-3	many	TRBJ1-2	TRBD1	CASSQETPGQGWHGYTF	TGCGCCAGCAGCCAAGAAACTCCGGGACAGGGTTGGCATGGCTACACCTTC
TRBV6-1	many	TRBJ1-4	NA	CASARTSTNEKLFF	TGTGCCAGCGCCCGGACCTCAACTAATGAAAAACTGTTTTTT
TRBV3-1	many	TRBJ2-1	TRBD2	CASSQTLGLAWNEQFF	TGTGCCAGCAGTCAGACACTGGGACTAGCGTGGAATGAGCAGTTCTTC
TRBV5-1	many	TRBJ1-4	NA	CASSLDRVPNEKLFF	TGCGCCAGCAGCTTGGATAGGGTCCCCAATGAAAAACTGTTTTTT
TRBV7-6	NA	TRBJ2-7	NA	CASSLGSVAPYEQYF	TGTGCCAGCAGCTTAGGGTCCGTCGCTCCTTACGAGCAGTACTTC
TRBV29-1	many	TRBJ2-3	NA	CSVGTDTQYF	TGCAGCGTTGGCACAGATACGCAGTATTTT
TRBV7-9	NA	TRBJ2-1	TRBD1	CASSSGTGSSYNEQFF	TGTGCCAGCAGCTCGGGGACAGGGAGCTCCTACAATGAGCAGTTCTTC
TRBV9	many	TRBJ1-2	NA	CASSSTSLGGYTF	TGTGCCAGCAGCAGTACATCACTCGGGGGCTACACCTTC
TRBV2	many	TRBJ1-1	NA	CASSEGEGTEAFF	TGTGCCAGCAGTGAAGGGGAGGGCACTGAAGCTTTCTTT